The 7 T cell receptor beta chains below all came from one sample that was sequenced in a study of identical twins. One entry per CDR3 protein results from TCRdb running MiXCR on the 5' RACE reads. The sample has 450,000 to 650,000 distinct CDR3 sequences, 9% to 10% seen once. This sample also belongs to another study, concerning yellow fever vaccine responses in identical twins.

Input material: PBMCs. These receptors were collected from a woman younger than 30 in good health.

Regarding this clonotype: The junction shows a germline mismatch at one end, possibly a read error. The J gene is TRBJ2-1, the V gene TRBV2; D could derive from TRBD1 or TRBD2 (6 bases each). This CDR3 spans 17 amino acids. Per the germline V gene, CDR1 is SNHLY and CDR2 is FYNNEI. CDR3 sequence (DNA): TGTGCCAGCAGCGAAGGAGGGTACGGGACAAAGCACAATGAGCAGTTCTTC. It is translated as CASSEGGYGTKHNEQFF.

This clonotype was detected only a few times. This chain links TRBV9 with TRBJ2-2; possibly TRBD2 for D (5 bases). Deletions cut 3 bases from V and 6 bases from J, with 15 bases between. Germline CDR1 is SGDLS and CDR2 is YYNGEE. The length of the CDR3 is 15 residues. The CDR3 protein is CASSAGLTAAGELFF. The DNA of the CDR3 is TGTGCCAGCAGCGCCGGACTGACGGCCGCCGGGGAGCTGTTTTTT.

Ten or more counts support this clonotype. The chain recombines TRBV12-3 or TRBV12-4 with TRBJ2-7; D may be TRBD1 or TRBD2 (6 bases each). Trimming removed 11 bases from V and 7 bases from J, with 15 bases in between. The CDR3 sequence is 11 residues long. The DNA of the CDR3 is TGTGCCGGGAGTCGGGGGCGGGAGCAGTACTTC. Translating it yields CAGSRGREQYF.

At least ten counts were recorded for this clonotype. Written as DNA, the CDR3 is TGTGCCAGCAGCCCCGGGTATCCGATCACAGATACGCAGTATTTT. Amino acid sequence: CASSPGYPITDTQYF. The chain couples TRBV5-6 to TRBJ2-3; D is unclear. This CDR3 spans 15 amino acids. Germline CDR1 and CDR2: SGHDT and YYEEEE. V was cut by 4 bases and J by 2 bases, with 14 bases left in between.

In this sample, this clonotype turned up many times. The chain uses TRBV5-1 and TRBJ2-5; D is possibly TRBD1 or TRBD2 (5 bases each). This CDR3 region has 16 residues. CDR1 is SGHRS and CDR2 is YFSETQ in the germline V gene. V was pared by 0 bases and J by 3 bases, with 15 bases between. CDR3 residues: CASSLAQGVGKETQYF. DNA of the CDR3: TGCGCCAGCAGCTTGGCCCAGGGAGTGGGAAAAGAGACCCAGTACTTC.

CDR3 loop: CASSLGQGIPNEQFF. CDR3 DNA: TGCGCCAGCAGCTTGGGACAGGGGATTCCCAATGAGCAGTTCTTC. The rearrangement uses TRBV5-1 and TRBJ2-1; TRBD1 agrees at 8 bases. CDR3 length equals 15 residues. V was clipped by 0 bases and J by 6 bases; unmatched bases: 5. Germline CDR1 and CDR2: SGHRS and YFSETQ.

The chain has TRBV20-1 and TRBJ2-3; D gene unclear. The CDR3 runs to 12 residues. Trimming removed 5 bases from V and 6 bases from J, with 12 bases in between. Germline CDR1 reads DFQATT; CDR2 reads SNEGSKA (reference sequence). CDR3 sequence reads: CSALAYSDTQYF. The CDR3 region has the DNA TGCAGTGCTTTAGCCTACTCCGATACGCAGTATTTT.